Listed below are T cell receptor beta chains from one sample, sequenced in a study of beta chain features in type 1 diabetes. Generated by immunoSEQ multiplex PCR, the TCRdb table keeps only in-frame clones and is missing some. This table holds 300,000 to 350,000 clones, less than 20% found once. Sequenced sample: naive CD4+ T cells from blood. The source is a woman under 30 in good health. Both conserved end residues are part of each CDR3. The D gene is left open where the match is weak. Some rows mark clone size as missing; the rest say once, few, many or name a class of expanded clone.

size,V,D,J,CDR3,DNA
.,TRBV30,.,TRBJ1-1,CAWRIQGLNTEAFF,TGTGCCTGGAGGATCCAGGGTTTGAACACTGAAGCTTTCTTT
.,TRBV28,TRBD2,TRBJ2-1,CASSSQGWLAGSSIMDEQFF,TGTGCCAGCAGTTCCCAAGGGTGGCTAGCGGGATCCTCTATCATGGATGAGCAGTTCTTC
few,TRBV30,.,TRBJ2-3,CAWSVTSLTDTQYF,TGTGCCTGGAGTGTTACTAGCCTAACAGATACGCAGTATTTT
few,TRBV5-1,TRBD1,TRBJ1-1,CASSSQGGNTEAFF,TGCGCCAGCAGCTCGCAGGGGGGGAACACTGAAGCTTTCTTT
.,TRBV11-3,.,TRBJ1-2,CASSFSGDYGYTF,TGTGCCAGCAGCTTCAGCGGGGATTATGGCTACACCTTC
few,TRBV4-1,TRBD2,TRBJ2-1,CASSQVSSGRARNEQFF,TGCGCCAGCAGCCAAGTTTCTAGCGGGAGGGCGAGGAATGAGCAGTTCTTC
.,TRBV9,TRBD2,TRBJ2-1,CASSTPGLAGGNYNEQFF,TGTGCCAGCAGCACCCCGGGACTAGCGGGGGGCAACTACAATGAGCAGTTCTTC
.,TRBV30,.,TRBJ2-5,CAWRELPRSGTQYF,TGTGCCTGGAGGGAGCTACCCCGGTCGGGGACCCAGTACTTC
few,TRBV7-2,TRBD2,TRBJ2-5,CASRRLAGGRGETQYF,TGTGCCAGCAGAAGACTAGCGGGGGGGCGGGGAGAGACCCAGTACTTC
.,TRBV7-2,TRBD2,TRBJ2-7,CASSLASGGAYEQYF,TGTGCCAGCAGCTTAGCTAGCGGGGGGGCTTACGAGCAGTACTTC
.,TRBV7-8,TRBD1,TRBJ2-6,CASRSTQGNSGANVLTF,TGTGCCAGCAGATCCACACAGGGGAACTCTGGGGCCAACGTCCTGACTTTC
.,TRBV7-2,TRBD1,TRBJ2-7,CASSLRTGSDEQYF,TGTGCCAGCAGCTTGCGGACAGGGTCCGACGAGCAGTACTTC
few,TRBV7-2,.,TRBJ1-6,CASSPTGSTYNSPLHF,TGTGCCAGCAGCCCCACGGGGTCCACCTATAATTCACCCCTCCACTTT
.,TRBV7-3,.,TRBJ2-1,CASSPFGGVQLEQFF,TGTGCCAGCAGCCCTTTCGGGGGAGTACAATTGGAGCAGTTCTTC
few,TRBV4-1,.,TRBJ2-7,CASSQPGSGSYEQYF,TGCGCCAGCAGCCAGCCGGGATCTGGCTCCTACGAGCAGTACTTC
.,TRBV30,.,TRBJ2-1,CAWTLTGGAYNEQFF,TGTGCCTGGACCTTAACGGGGGGCGCTTACAATGAGCAGTTCTTC
.,TRBV14,.,TRBJ2-1,CASSQTGSYNEQFF,TGTGCCAGCAGCCAAACAGGTTCCTACAATGAGCAGTTCTTC
few,TRBV19,TRBD1,TRBJ2-7,CASSSQTGDEQYF,TGTGCCAGTAGTTCCCAGACAGGGGACGAGCAGTACTTC
.,TRBV9,.,TRBJ1-3,CASSVSSGNTIYF,TGTGCCAGCAGCGTCAGCTCTGGAAACACCATATATTTT
.,TRBV7-3,.,TRBJ1-5,CASSLAGGQPQHF,TGTGCCAGCAGCCTAGCGGGAGGCCAGCCCCAGCATTTT
few,TRBV5-1,.,TRBJ2-7,CASGSAGADYEQYF,TGCGCCAGCGGGAGTGCGGGGGCCGACTACGAGCAGTACTTC
.,TRBV5-6,.,TRBJ2-7,CASSVRDYEQYF,TGTGCCAGCAGCGTCCGGGACTACGAGCAGTACTTC
.,TRBV18,TRBD2,TRBJ2-1,CASSPVASGYNEQFF,TGTGCCAGCTCACCAGTCGCTAGCGGATACAATGAGCAGTTCTTC
.,TRBV5-1,.,TRBJ1-2,CASSFTNYGYTF,TGCGCCAGCAGCTTTACTAACTATGGCTACACCTTC
.,TRBV23-1,.,TRBJ2-6,CASSLALSGANVLTF,TGCGCCAGCAGTCTCGCACTCTCTGGGGCCAACGTCCTGACTTTC
.,TRBV30,.,TRBJ2-1,CAWRGGTYNEQFF,TGTGCCTGGAGGGGCGGGACCTACAATGAGCAGTTCTTC
.,TRBV13,TRBD2,TRBJ2-3,CASSLSVLAGEDTQYF,TGTGCCAGCAGCCTCAGTGTATTAGCGGGAGAAGATACGCAGTATTTT
few,TRBV4-1,TRBD1,TRBJ2-1,CASSQTWTGTDEQFF,TGCGCCAGCAGCCAGACTTGGACAGGAACGGATGAGCAGTTCTTC
.,TRBV4-2,.,TRBJ2-7,CASSQERGIYEQYF,TGTGCCAGCAGCCAAGAGAGAGGGATCTACGAGCAGTACTTC
.,TRBV9,.,TRBJ1-6,CASSVGANSPLHF,TGTGCCAGCAGCGTAGGGGCCAATTCACCCCTCCACTTT
.,TRBV11-2,.,TRBJ2-7,CASSLRVYEQYF,TGTGCCAGCAGCTTACGCGTCTACGAGCAGTACTTC
once,TRBV12-5,.,TRBJ2-3,CASGLDRGDTQYF,TGTGCTAGTGGTTTGGATCGCGGAGATACGCAGTATTTT
few,TRBV19,.,TRBJ1-1,CASSMLSVNTEAFF,TGTGCCAGTAGTATGCTTTCGGTGAACACTGAAGCTTTCTTT
few,TRBV9,TRBD2,TRBJ2-5,CASSVQPGGIQETQYF,TGTGCCAGCAGCGTACAACCGGGGGGGATCCAAGAGACCCAGTACTTC
few,TRBV1,.,TRBJ2-2,CTSSQSQVGVRSGELFF,TGCACCAGCAGCCAGAGTCAAGTGGGAGTTCGTTCCGGGGAGCTGTTTTTT